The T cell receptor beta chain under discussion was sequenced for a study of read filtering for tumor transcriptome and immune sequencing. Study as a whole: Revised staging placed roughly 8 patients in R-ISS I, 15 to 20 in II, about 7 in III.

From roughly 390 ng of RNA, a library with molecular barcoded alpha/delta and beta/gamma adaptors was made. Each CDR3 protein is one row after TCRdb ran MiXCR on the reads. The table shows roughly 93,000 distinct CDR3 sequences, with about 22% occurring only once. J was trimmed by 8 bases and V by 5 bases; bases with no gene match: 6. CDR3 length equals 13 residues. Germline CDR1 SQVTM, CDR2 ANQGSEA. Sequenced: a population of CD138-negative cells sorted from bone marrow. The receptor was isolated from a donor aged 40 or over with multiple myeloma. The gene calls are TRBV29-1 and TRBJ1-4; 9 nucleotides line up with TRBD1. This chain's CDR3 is CSVRTGVGEKLFF. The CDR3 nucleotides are TGCAGCGTTCGGACAGGGGTCGGGGAAAAACTGTTTTTT.